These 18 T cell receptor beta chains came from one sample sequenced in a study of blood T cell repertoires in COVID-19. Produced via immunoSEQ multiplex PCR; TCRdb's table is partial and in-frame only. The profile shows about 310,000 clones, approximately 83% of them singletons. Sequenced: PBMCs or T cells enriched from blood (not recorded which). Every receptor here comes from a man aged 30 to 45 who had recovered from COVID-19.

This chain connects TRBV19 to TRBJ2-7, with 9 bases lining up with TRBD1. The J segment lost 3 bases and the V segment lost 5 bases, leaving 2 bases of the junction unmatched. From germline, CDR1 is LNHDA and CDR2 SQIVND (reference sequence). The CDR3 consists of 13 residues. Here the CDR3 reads CASSRQGVYEQYF. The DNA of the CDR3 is TGTGCCAGTAGTCGACAGGGGGTCTACGAGCAGTACTTC. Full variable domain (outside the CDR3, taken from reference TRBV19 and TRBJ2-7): DGGITQSPKYLFRKEGQNVTLSCEQNLNHDAMYWYRQDPGQGLRLIYYSQIVNDFQKGDIAEGYSVSREKKESFPLTVTSAQKNPTAFYLCASSRQGVYEQYFGPGTRLTVT.

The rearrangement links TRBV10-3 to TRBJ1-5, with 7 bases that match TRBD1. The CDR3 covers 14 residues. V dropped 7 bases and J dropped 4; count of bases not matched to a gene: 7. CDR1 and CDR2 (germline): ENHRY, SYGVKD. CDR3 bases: TGTGCCATCAACCAGGGGGGTGGGAATCAGCCCCAGCATTTT. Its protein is CAINQGGGNQPQHF.

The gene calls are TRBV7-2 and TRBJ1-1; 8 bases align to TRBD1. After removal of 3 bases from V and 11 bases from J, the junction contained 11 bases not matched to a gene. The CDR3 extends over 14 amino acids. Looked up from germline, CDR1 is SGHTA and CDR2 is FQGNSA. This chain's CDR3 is CASSFNPGGLGAFF. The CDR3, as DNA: TGTGCCAGCAGCTTCAATCCAGGGGGCCTTGGGGCTTTCTTT.

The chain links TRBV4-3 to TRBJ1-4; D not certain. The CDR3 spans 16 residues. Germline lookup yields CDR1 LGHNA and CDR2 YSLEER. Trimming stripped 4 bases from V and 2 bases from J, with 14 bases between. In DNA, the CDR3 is TGCGCCAGCAGCCTCGACGCGACACGGACTAATGAAAAACTGTTTTTT. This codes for CASSLDATRTNEKLFF.

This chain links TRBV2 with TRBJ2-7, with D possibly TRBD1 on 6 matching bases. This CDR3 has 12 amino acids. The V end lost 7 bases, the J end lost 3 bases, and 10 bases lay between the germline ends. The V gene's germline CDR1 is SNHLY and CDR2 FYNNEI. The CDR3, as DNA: TGTGCCAGCAATCTACAGGGCTACGAGCAGTACTTC. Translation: CASNLQGYEQYF.

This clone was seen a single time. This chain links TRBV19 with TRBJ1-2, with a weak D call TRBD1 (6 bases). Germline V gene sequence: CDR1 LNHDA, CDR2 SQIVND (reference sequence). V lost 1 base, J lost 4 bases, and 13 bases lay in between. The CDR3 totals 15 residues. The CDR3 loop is CASSIGNRDVYGYTF. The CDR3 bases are TGTGCCAGTAGTATAGGCAACAGGGACGTCTATGGCTACACCTTC.

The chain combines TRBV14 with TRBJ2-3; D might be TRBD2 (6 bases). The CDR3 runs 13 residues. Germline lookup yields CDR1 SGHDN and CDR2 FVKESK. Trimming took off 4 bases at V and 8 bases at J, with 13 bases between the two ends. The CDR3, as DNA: TGTGCCAGCAGCCCTAGACTAGACGGTACGCAGTATTTT. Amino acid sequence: CASSPRLDGTQYF.

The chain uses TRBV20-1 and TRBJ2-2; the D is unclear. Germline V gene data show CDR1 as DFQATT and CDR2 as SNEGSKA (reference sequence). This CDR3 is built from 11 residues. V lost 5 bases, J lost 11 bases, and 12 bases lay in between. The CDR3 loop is CSAWSDPELFF. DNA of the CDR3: TGCAGTGCTTGGAGTGACCCTGAGCTGTTTTTT.

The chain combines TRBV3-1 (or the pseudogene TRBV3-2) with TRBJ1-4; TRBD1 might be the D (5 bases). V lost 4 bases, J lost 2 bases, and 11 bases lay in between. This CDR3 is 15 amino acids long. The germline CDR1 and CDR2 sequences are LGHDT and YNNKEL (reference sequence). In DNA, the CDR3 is TGTGCCAGCAGCCTTTCAGGGCCTACTAATGAAAAACTGTTTTTT. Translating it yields CASSLSGPTNEKLFF.

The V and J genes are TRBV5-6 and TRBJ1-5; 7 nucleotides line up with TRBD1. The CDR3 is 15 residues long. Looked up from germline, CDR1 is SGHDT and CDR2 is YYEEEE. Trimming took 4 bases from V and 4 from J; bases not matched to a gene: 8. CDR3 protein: CASSRRDRANQPQHF. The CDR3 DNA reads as TGTGCCAGCAGCCGCAGAGACAGGGCTAATCAGCCCCAGCATTTT.

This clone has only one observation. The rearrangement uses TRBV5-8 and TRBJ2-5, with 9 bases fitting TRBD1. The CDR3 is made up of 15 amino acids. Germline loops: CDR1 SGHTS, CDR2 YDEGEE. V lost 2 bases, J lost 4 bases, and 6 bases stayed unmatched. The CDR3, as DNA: TGTGCCAGCAGCTTAAACAGGGGGCTTTTAGAGACCCAGTACTTC. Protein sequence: CASSLNRGLLETQYF.

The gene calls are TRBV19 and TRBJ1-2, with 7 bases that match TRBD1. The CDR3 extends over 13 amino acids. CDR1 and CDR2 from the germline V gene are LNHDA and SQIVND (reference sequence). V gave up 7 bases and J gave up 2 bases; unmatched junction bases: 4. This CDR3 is CASTPGGNYGYTF. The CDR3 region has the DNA TGTGCCAGTACCCCAGGGGGGAACTATGGCTACACCTTC.

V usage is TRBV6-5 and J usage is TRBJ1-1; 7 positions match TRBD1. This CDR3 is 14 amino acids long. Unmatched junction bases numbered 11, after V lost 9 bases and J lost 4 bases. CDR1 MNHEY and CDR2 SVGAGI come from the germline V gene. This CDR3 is CASFKGAGFTEAFF. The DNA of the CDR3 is TGTGCCAGTTTTAAGGGGGCTGGGTTCACTGAAGCTTTCTTT.

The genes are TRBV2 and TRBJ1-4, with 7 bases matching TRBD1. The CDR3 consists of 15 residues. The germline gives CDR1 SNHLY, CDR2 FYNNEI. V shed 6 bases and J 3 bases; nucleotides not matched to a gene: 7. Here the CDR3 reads CASREQGWANEKLFF. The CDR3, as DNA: TGTGCCAGCAGAGAACAGGGGTGGGCTAATGAAAAACTGTTTTTT. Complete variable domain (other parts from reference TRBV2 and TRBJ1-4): EPEVTQTPSHQVTQMGQEVILRCVPISNHLYFYWYRQILGQKVEFLVSFYNNEISEKSEIFDDQFSVERPDGSNFTLKIRSTKLEDSAMYFCASREQGWANEKLFFGSGTQLSVL.

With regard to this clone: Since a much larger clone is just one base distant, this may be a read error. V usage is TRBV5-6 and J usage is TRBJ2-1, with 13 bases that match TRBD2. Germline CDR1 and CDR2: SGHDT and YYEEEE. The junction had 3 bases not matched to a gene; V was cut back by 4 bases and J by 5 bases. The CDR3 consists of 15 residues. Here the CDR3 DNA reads TGTGCCAGCAGCCCCGGACTAGCGGGGGACAATGAGCAGTTCTTC. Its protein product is CASSPGLAGDNEQFF.

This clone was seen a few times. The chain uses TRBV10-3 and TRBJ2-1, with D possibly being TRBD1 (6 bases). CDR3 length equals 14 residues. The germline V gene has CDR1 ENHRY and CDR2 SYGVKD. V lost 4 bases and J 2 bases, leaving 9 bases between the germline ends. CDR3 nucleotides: TGTGCCATCAGTGGAGGGACAACCTACAATGAGCAGTTCTTC. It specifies CAISGGTTYNEQFF.

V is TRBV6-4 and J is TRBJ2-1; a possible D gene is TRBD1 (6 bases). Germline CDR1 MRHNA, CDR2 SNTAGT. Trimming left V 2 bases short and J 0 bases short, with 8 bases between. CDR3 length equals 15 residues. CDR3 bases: TGTGCCAGCAGTGACGGGGGCCACTCCTACAATGAGCAGTTCTTC. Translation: CASSDGGHSYNEQFF.

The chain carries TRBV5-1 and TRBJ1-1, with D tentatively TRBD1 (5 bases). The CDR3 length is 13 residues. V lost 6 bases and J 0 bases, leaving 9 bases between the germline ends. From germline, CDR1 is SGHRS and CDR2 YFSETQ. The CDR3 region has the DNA TGCGCCAGCAAACAGGTTATGAACACTGAAGCTTTCTTT. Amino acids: CASKQVMNTEAFF.